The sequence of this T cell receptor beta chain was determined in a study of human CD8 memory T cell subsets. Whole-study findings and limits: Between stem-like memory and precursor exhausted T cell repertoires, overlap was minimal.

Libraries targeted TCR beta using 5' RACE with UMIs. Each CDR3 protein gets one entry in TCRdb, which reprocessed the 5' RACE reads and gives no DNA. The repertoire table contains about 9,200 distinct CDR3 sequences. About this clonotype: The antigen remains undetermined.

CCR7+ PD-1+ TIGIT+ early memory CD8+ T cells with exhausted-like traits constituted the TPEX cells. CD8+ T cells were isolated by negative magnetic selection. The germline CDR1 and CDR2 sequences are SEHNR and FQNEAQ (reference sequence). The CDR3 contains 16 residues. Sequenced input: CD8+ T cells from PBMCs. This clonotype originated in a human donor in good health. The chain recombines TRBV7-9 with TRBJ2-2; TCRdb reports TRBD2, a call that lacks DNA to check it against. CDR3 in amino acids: CASSPASGGNTGELFF.